These T cell receptor beta chains were read from a single sample in a study of T cell repertoires in cytomegalovirus infection. For these receptors, no antigen is known. TCRdb reanalysed the reads using MiXCR and keeps one entry per CDR3 protein. The sample shows some 350,000 distinct CDR3 sequences, about 27% of them seen only once. Sequencing was performed on cultured PBMCs, taken from culture after CMV antigen stimulation. These receptors all stem from a human donor in good health (CMV status not recorded). Some clones in this sample may be carry-over from other donors' samples. The CDR3 runs from the conserved cysteine through the conserved F or W. D genes are given only for firm matches. Where a row states a size, it is once, few, many or the class of an expanded clone; other rows omit it.

length,V,D,size,J,DNA,CDR3
14,TRBV11-2,.,.,TRBJ2-1,TGTGCCAGCAGCTCGCCTCGCACTAGGTCCCGTACGTTCTTC,CASSSPRTRSRTFF
13,TRBV12-3/TRBV12-4,.,.,TRBJ1-2,TGTGCCAGCAGTTTGGTAACAGTCTATGGCTACACCTTC,CASSLVTVYGYTF
16,TRBV6-2/TRBV6-3,TRBD2,.,TRBJ2-1,TGTGCCAGCAGTTACGGGAGGGTCTTCTCCTACAATGAGCAGTTCTTC,CASSYGRVFSYNEQFF
14,TRBV20-1,TRBD1,few,TRBJ2-3,TGCAGTGCCACGACAGGGGAAAGCACAGATACGCAGTATTTT,CSATTGESTDTQYF
16,TRBV7-3,.,many,TRBJ2-2,TGTGCCAGCAGCCCTACGGAGGCAGGGAACACCGGGGAGCTGTTTTTT,CASSPTEAGNTGELFF
18,TRBV20-1,TRBD2,.,TRBJ2-3,TGCAGTGCAGGAGGGGCGGGGGGGCGTTCCCGTAGCACAGATACGCAGTATTTT,CSAGGAGGRSRSTDTQYF
14,TRBV4-2,.,.,TRBJ2-5,TGTGCCAGCAGCAACGCCCAAGATAGAGAGACCCAGTACTTC,CASSNAQDRETQYF
19,TRBV2,TRBD2,.,TRBJ2-1,TGTGCCAGCAGTGAACTGGGACTAGCGGGGACACGAGCCTACAATGAGCAGTTCTTC,CASSELGLAGTRAYNEQFF
12,TRBV12-3/TRBV12-4,.,few,TRBJ2-7,TGTGCCACCTCTCGACAACTCTACGAGCAGTACTTC,CATSRQLYEQYF
16,TRBV12-3/TRBV12-4,TRBD1,.,TRBJ1-2,TGTGCCAGCAGTCCCAGGGACAGCTCTTCATTCTATGGCTACACCTTC,CASSPRDSSSFYGYTF
14,TRBV12-3/TRBV12-4,.,.,TRBJ1-1,TGTGCCAGCAGTCCCCCGGGACACCTCACTGAAGCTTTCTTT,CASSPPGHLTEAFF
14,TRBV18,.,.,TRBJ1-1,TGTGCCAGCTCACCATTGCAGGGTGGCACTGAAGCTTTCTTT,CASSPLQGGTEAFF
14,TRBV6-2/TRBV6-3,.,few,TRBJ2-1,TGTGCCAGCAGTTCGTGGACCGCAACGGGTGAGCAGTTCTTC,CASSSWTATGEQFF
15,TRBV20-1,TRBD2,few,TRBJ2-7,TGCAGTGCTGGGAAGAGGAAGCGGGAGGGCCTCGAGCAGTACTTC,CSAGKRKREGLEQYF
14,TRBV20-1,TRBD1,.,TRBJ1-2,TGCAGTGCCGACCAGGGGGCGAACCCCGCCGGCTACACCTTC,CSADQGANPAGYTF
15,TRBV27,TRBD2,.,TRBJ2-5,TGTGCCAGCAGTTTATCGGTAGCGGGTGGGGAGACCCAGTACTTC,CASSLSVAGGETQYF
13,TRBV18,.,many,TRBJ2-1,TGTGCCAGCTCACCTAAGCGGTACAATGAGCAGTTCTTC,CASSPKRYNEQFF
12,TRBV3-1,.,few,TRBJ1-5,TGTGCCAGCAGCCAAGTAAATCAGCCCCAGCATTTT,CASSQVNQPQHF
18,TRBV7-2,TRBD1,many,TRBJ1-4,TGTGCCAGCAGCTTAGCTCCGACAGGGGGTTCAACTAATGAAAAACTGTTTTTT,CASSLAPTGGSTNEKLFF
15,TRBV11-2,.,.,TRBJ1-5,TGTGCCAGCAGCCCAGGGGCCGGGGCCACTCAGCCCCAGCATTTT,CASSPGAGATQPQHF
15,TRBV2,.,few,TRBJ1-3,TGTGCCAGCAGGGGCAGGGGATCGATTGGAAACACCATATATTTT,CASRGRGSIGNTIYF
15,TRBV7-2,TRBD1,many,TRBJ2-7,TGTGCCAGCAGCGGGACGGACAGGGGCGTAAACGAGCAGTACTTC,CASSGTDRGVNEQYF
11,TRBV6-1,.,.,TRBJ2-7,TGTGCCGCCCAGCAAGTATCCGAGCAGTACTTC,CAAQQVSEQYF
14,TRBV6-1,TRBD1,few,TRBJ1-1,TGTGCCAGCCTGTTCGACAGGGGAAGAACTGAAGCTTTCTTT,CASLFDRGRTEAFF
13,TRBV7-2,.,few,TRBJ2-1,TGTGCCAGCAGCTCCCCCCTGTACAATGAGCAGTTCTTC,CASSSPLYNEQFF
15,TRBV7-3,.,few,TRBJ2-1,TGTGCCAGCAGCTTAGACAGGCAAAGAGGCAATGAGCAGTTCTTC,CASSLDRQRGNEQFF
13,TRBV28,.,.,TRBJ1-2,TGTGCCAGCAGTTTAGGTGAGGGGGTCGGCTACACCTTC,CASSLGEGVGYTF
14,TRBV6-6,TRBD2,few,TRBJ2-5,TGTGCCAGCAGTTACGCTAGCGGGAAAGAGACCCAGTACTTC,CASSYASGKETQYF
17,TRBV27,.,.,TRBJ2-7,TGTGCCAGCAGTTCCTACCGTAGACAGGACGTGGGCTACGAGCAGTACTTC,CASSSYRRQDVGYEQYF
16,TRBV3-1,TRBD2,many,TRBJ2-1,TGTGCCAGCAGCCCTATTGCGGGGGGGGCCAGCAATGAGCAGTTCTTC,CASSPIAGGASNEQFF
13,TRBV20-1,TRBD2,.,TRBJ2-7,TGCAGTGCTAGACTAGCGGGAGGGCTCGAGCAGTACTTC,CSARLAGGLEQYF
16,TRBV7-9,TRBD2,many,TRBJ2-1,TGTGCCAGCAGCTCTACTAGCGGGGTGGCCTACAATGAGCAGTTCTTC,CASSSTSGVAYNEQFF
16,TRBV7-3,.,few,TRBJ2-1,TGTGCCAGCAGCTTAACTCGCAACATAGGGGTGAGTGAGCAGTTCTTC,CASSLTRNIGVSEQFF
13,TRBV13,.,few,TRBJ1-2,TGTGCCAGCAGCACTAGGGACGGTCTGGGGTTCACCTTC,CASSTRDGLGFTF
15,TRBV10-3,.,few,TRBJ1-3,TGTGCCATCAGTGATCGGGGATTACTCGGAAACACCATATATTTT,CAISDRGLLGNTIYF
12,TRBV20-1,.,.,TRBJ1-1,TGCAGTGCGAGGGTAGGAGACACTGAAGCTTTCTTT,CSARVGDTEAFF
14,TRBV5-8,.,few,TRBJ2-5,TGTGCCAGCAGCACGCGGGGAGTCCAAGAGACCCAGTACTTC,CASSTRGVQETQYF
15,TRBV6-2/TRBV6-3,TRBD1,.,TRBJ1-2,TGTGCCAGCAGGAGCCGAGGGACAGCCTCCTATGGCTACACCTTC,CASRSRGTASYGYTF
14,TRBV7-2,.,few,TRBJ1-1,TGTGCCAGCAGCACCTCTACAGTAAACACTGAAGCTTTCTTT,CASSTSTVNTEAFF
14,TRBV6-6,.,once,TRBJ1-1,TGTGCCAGCAGAGACGACAATTGGAACACTGAAGCTTTCTTT,CASRDDNWNTEAFF
14,TRBV10-3,.,once,TRBJ2-2,TGTGCCATCAGCCCTGACGGGAACACCGGGGAGCTGTTTTTT,CAISPDGNTGELFF
14,TRBV6-5,.,few,TRBJ1-5,TGTGCCAGCAGTCTTCAACAGGGATATCAGCCCCAGCATTTT,CASSLQQGYQPQHF
16,TRBV20-1,TRBD1,.,TRBJ1-6,TGCAGTGCTAGAGGACAGGGGTGGTCCTATAATTCACCCCTCCACTTT,CSARGQGWSYNSPLHF
16,TRBV20-1,.,few,TRBJ1-5,TGCAGTGCTAGAGGGGCGAGGTTAGAGAGCAATCAGCCCCAGCATTTT,CSARGARLESNQPQHF
17,TRBV4-1,TRBD2,few,TRBJ2-1,TGCGCCAGCAGCCAAGATAGACTAGCGGTCTCCTACAATGAGCAGTTCTTC,CASSQDRLAVSYNEQFF
14,TRBV7-9,.,few,TRBJ1-1,TGTGCCAGCAGCCATCGTATTTTGGGCACTGAAGCTTTCTTT,CASSHRILGTEAFF
15,TRBV6-1,.,many,TRBJ2-3,TGTGCCAGCAGGGAAGGAGGCCCGCCTCAAGATACGCAGTATTTT,CASREGGPPQDTQYF
15,TRBV6-6,TRBD1,once,TRBJ2-7,TGTGCCAGCAGTGGATTGGGACAGAGCTCCTACGAGCAGTACTTC,CASSGLGQSSYEQYF
16,TRBV7-6,.,few,TRBJ2-3,TGTGCCAGCAGCTTAGGAGGGGGTGCGGTAGCGAGCACGCAGTATTTT,CASSLGGGAVASTQYF